Sequencing of this T cell receptor (beta chain) was carried out in a study of blood T cells in healthy people across ages. Germline CDR1 reads SGHDT; CDR2 reads YYEEEE. V dropped 4 bases and J dropped 6 bases, with 10 bases sitting between them. CDR3 length equals 12 residues. It was with a sample-barcoded 5' primer and a J-beta primer mix that a second PCR of roughly 6 to 12 cycles was run. Researchers report that a template-switch adaptor with 12 random nucleotides tagged each cDNA molecule. TCRdb redid the calling of the 5' RACE reads with MiXCR, one entry per CDR3 protein. The repertoire holds 650,000 to 800,000 distinct CDR3 sequences, with under 45% as singletons.

Sequences were obtained from blood. The chain joins TRBV5-6 to TRBJ1-2; D possibly corresponds to TRBD1 (5 bases). The receptor was derived from a man in his sixties in good health. The CDR3 nucleotides are TGTGCCAGCAGCGGGGGGGTTGATGGCTACACCTTC. Translating gives CASSGGVDGYTF.